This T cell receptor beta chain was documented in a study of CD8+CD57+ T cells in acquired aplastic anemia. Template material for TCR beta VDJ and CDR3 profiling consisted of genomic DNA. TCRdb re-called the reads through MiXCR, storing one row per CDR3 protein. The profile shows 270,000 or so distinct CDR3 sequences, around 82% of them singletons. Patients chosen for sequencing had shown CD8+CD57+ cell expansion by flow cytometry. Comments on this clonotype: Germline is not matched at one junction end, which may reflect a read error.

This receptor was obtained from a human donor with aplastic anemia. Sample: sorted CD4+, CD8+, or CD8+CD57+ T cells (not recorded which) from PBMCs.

DNA for the CDR3: TGTGCCAGCAGCATTCAAAGAAGCGGAGAGACCGATGACTTC. As protein: CASSIQRSGETDDF. V usage is TRBV7-9 and J usage is TRBJ2-5, with D perhaps matching TRBD2 (5 bases). Germline-derived CDR1 and CDR2 are SEHNR and FQNEAQ (reference sequence). There are 14 residues in the CDR3.